What follows are 21 T cell receptor beta chains derived from one specimen sequenced in a study of blood T cell repertoires in COVID-19. Libraries were prepared by immunoSEQ multiplex PCR; TCRdb keeps only in-frame clonotypes and omits some of them. The data hold a few hundred thousand clones, with less than 90% observed a single time. Sample: peripheral blood. These receptors were collected from a man in his sixties who had recovered from COVID-19.

This clone has just one count. The chain employs TRBV18 and TRBJ2-3, with 7 bases matching TRBD2. The CDR3 has 15 amino acids. From germline, CDR1 is KGHSH and CDR2 LQKENI. Trimming took 6 bases from V and 5 from J; bases not matched to a gene: 11. CDR3 amino acids: CASSGREQGGDTQYF. CDR3 nucleotide sequence: TGTGCCAGCTCGGGGCGGGAGCAAGGTGGAGATACGCAGTATTTT.

The gene calls are TRBV4-1 and TRBJ1-3; maybe TRBD1 (6 bases). The CDR3 runs 17 residues. Germline V gene sequence: CDR1 MGHRA, CDR2 YSYEKL. The ends were cut back, 2 bases at V and 0 bases at J, with 14 bases in the middle. CDR3 sequence (DNA): TGCGCCAGCAGCCAACTTCCCCAGGGGCCCTCTGGAAACACCATATATTTT. Translation: CASSQLPQGPSGNTIYF.

The V and J genes are TRBV28 and TRBJ1-4; D gene uncertain. Germline CDR1 and CDR2: MDHEN and SYDVKM. This CDR3 has 13 amino acids. Trimming pared 5 bases from V and 7 bases from J, leaving 11 bases between. The CDR3 loop is CASSLPGFEKLFF. As DNA, the CDR3 is TGTGCCAGCAGTCTGCCGGGGTTTGAAAAACTGTTTTTT. Full variable domain (rest looked up from reference TRBV28 and TRBJ1-4): DVKVTQSSRYLVKRTGEKVFLECVQDMDHENMFWYRQDPGLGLRLIYFSYDVKMKEKGDIPEGYSVSREKKERFSLILESASTNQTSMYLCASSLPGFEKLFFGSGTQLSVL.

J is TRBJ2-7 and V is TRBV5-1, with D maybe TRBD2 (5 bases). V was clipped by 0 bases and J by 2 bases, with 9 bases between them. The CDR3 spans 14 residues. CDR1 and CDR2 (germline): SGHRS, YFSETQ. CDR3 residues: CASSLERAAYEQYF. Written as DNA, the CDR3 is TGCGCCAGCAGCTTGGAGAGGGCAGCCTACGAGCAGTACTTC. The whole variable domain, filled in from reference TRBV5-1 and TRBJ2-7, reads KAGVTQTPRYLIKTRGQQVTLSCSPISGHRSVSWYQQTPGQGLQFLFEYFSETQRNKGNFPGRFSGRQFSNSRSEMNVSTLELGDSALYLCASSLERAAYEQYFGPGTRLTVT.

The gene calls are TRBV7-2 and TRBJ1-1; TRBD1 matches 8 bases. This CDR3 has 15 amino acids. From germline, CDR1 is SGHTA and CDR2 FQGNSA. The V gene end was trimmed by 8 bases and the J gene end by 6 bases; junction bases not matched to a gene: 14. In DNA, the CDR3 is TGTGCCAGCGGGCTGCGGCAGGGGGCTGTCTCTGAAGCTTTCTTT. This gives the protein CASGLRQGAVSEAFF. The complete variable domain, with remaining parts taken from reference TRBV7-2 and TRBJ1-1, reads GAGVSQSPSNKVTEKGKDVELRCDPISGHTALYWYRQSLGQGLEFLIYFQGNSAPDKSGLPSDRFSAERTGGSVSTLTIQRTQQEDSAVYLCASGLRQGAVSEAFFGQGTRLTVV.

This sequence joins TRBV25-1 and TRBJ2-1; 10 bases line up with TRBD2. Per the germline V gene, CDR1 is MGHDK and CDR2 is SYGVNS. V lost 1 base and J lost 7; bases outside the gene matches: 7. The CDR3 has 16 amino acids. For the CDR3, the DNA is TGTGCCAGCAGTGAATCTTGGACTAGCGGTAGAAATGAGCAGTTCTTC. Translating it yields CASSESWTSGRNEQFF.

V is TRBV21-1 and J is TRBJ2-7; whether TRBD1, the table's D call, matches the DNA was not checked. TRBV21-1 is designated a pseudogene. The CDR3 sequence is 13 residues long. CDR3 amino acids: CASSNGTAYEQYF. Written as DNA, the CDR3 is TGTGCCAGCAGCAACGGGACAGCTTACGAGCAGTACTTC.

The rearrangement links TRBV19 to TRBJ1-1; no definite D call. In germline, CDR1 is LNHDA, CDR2 SQIVND (reference sequence). Trimming shortened V by 8 bases and J by 1 base, and 17 bases separated the two germline ends. The CDR3 is 15 amino acids. The CDR3 coding sequence is TGTGCCAGTGCCCCATGGGAAGGGAGGAACACTGAAGCTTTCTTT. Translation gives CASAPWEGRNTEAFF.

The gene calls are TRBV6-5 and TRBJ1-2; D gene unclear. The CDR3 contains 16 residues. Trimming removed 2 bases from V and 4 bases from J, with 17 bases in between. Germline lookup yields CDR1 MNHEY and CDR2 SVGAGI. The CDR3 is CASSYTHSRISYGYTF. The CDR3 bases are TGTGCCAGCAGTTACACACATAGCCGGATATCCTATGGCTACACCTTC.

This clone was recorded a few times. The chain has TRBV6-6 and TRBJ2-2, with D perhaps TRBD1 (6 bases). The CDR3 consists of 13 residues. The germline V and J ends were trimmed by 7 bases and 6 bases, with 12 bases remaining between them. CDR1 is MNHNY and CDR2 is SVGAGI in the germline V gene (reference sequence). The CDR3 loop is CASTPAGAGELFF. The CDR3 DNA sequence: TGTGCCAGCACCCCGGCAGGGGCCGGGGAGCTGTTTTTT.

The genes are TRBV7-8 and TRBJ2-2, with 7 bases fitting TRBD1. The CDR3 length is 17 residues. Germline values: CDR1 SGHVS, CDR2 FQNEAQ. Trimming at V came to 5 bases and at J to 5 bases, leaving 14 bases not matched to a gene. The CDR3 loop reads CASSRDRVVVRTGELFF. In nucleotides, the CDR3 is TGTGCCAGCAGCAGAGACAGGGTAGTTGTTCGGACCGGGGAGCTGTTTTTT.

The chain recombines TRBV5-1 with TRBJ1-3, with 7 bases matching TRBD1. Germline V gives CDR1 SGHRS, CDR2 YFSETQ. J gave up 3 bases and V 4 bases, and 7 bases lay outside the gene matches. The CDR3 has 15 residues. The CDR3 nucleotides read TGCGCCAGCAGCCGGACACAGGGGTTTGGAAACACCATATATTTT. Protein: CASSRTQGFGNTIYF.

The chain recombines TRBV7-9 with TRBJ2-1; tentatively, D is TRBD2 (6 bases). The germline CDR1 and CDR2 sequences are SEHNR and FQNEAQ (reference sequence). This CDR3 comprises 16 residues. V lost 7 bases, J lost 0 bases, and 16 bases lay in between. The chain's CDR3 is CASIGLTPSSYNEQFF. The DNA for the CDR3 is TGTGCCAGCATCGGACTAACCCCGAGCTCCTACAATGAGCAGTTCTTC.

CDR3 in DNA: TGCGCCAGCAGTGAGTTTGCGGGAGGGCACGAGCAGTACTTC. It specifies CASSEFAGGHEQYF. The V call is TRBV10-2, the J call TRBJ2-7; 9 nucleotides line up with TRBD2. Germline V gene lookup returns CDR1 WSHSY and CDR2 SAAADI. The CDR3 contains 14 residues. V shed 1 base and J 5 bases; nucleotides not matched to a gene: 3.

The chain has TRBV18 and TRBJ1-1, with 10 nucleotides matching TRBD1. Germline V CDR1 and CDR2: KGHSH, LQKENI. The CDR3 loop spans 13 amino acids. After removal of 4 bases from V and 6 bases from J, the junction contained 2 bases not matched to a gene. The CDR3: CASSQDRGAEAFF. The CDR3 coding sequence is TGTGCCAGCTCACAGGACAGGGGGGCTGAAGCTTTCTTT.

V and J are TRBV5-1 and TRBJ2-1; D unclear. With 0 bases removed from V and 10 bases from J, the gap between germline ends came to 14 bases. Germline V CDR1 and CDR2: SGHRS, YFSETQ. The CDR3 extends over 14 amino acids. CDR3 sequence reads: CASSLGPSGREQFF. Here the CDR3 DNA reads TGCGCCAGCAGCTTGGGGCCCAGTGGGCGCGAGCAGTTCTTC.

The CDR3 region has the DNA TGTGCCAGCAGCCCTACCCCCACTAGGGAAAACACCGGGGAGCTGTTTTTT. Its protein product is CASSPTPTRENTGELFF. The V gene is TRBV11-2, the J gene TRBJ2-2; the D gene is possibly TRBD2 (5 bases). Per germline, CDR1 SGHAT and CDR2 FQNNGV. V was clipped by 5 bases and J by 2 bases, with 18 bases between them. The CDR3 totals 17 residues.

Turning to this clone: Within the sample, other DNA sequences also encode this same CDR3. The chain links TRBV5-1 to TRBJ2-7; D remains ambiguous. This CDR3 spans 11 amino acids. V was trimmed by 2 bases and J by 5 bases, leaving 5 bases between them. The germline V gene encodes CDR1 SGHRS and CDR2 YFSETQ. In DNA form, the CDR3 reads TGCGCCAGCAGCTTCTCTAACGAGCAGTACTTC. Its protein is CASSFSNEQYF.

The chain recombines TRBV5-4 with TRBJ1-2; D is perhaps TRBD1 (5 bases). CDR1 is SGHNT, CDR2 YYREEE, per germline (reference sequence). Trimming shortened V by 0 bases and J by 8 bases, and 11 bases separated the two germline ends. This CDR3 is 13 amino acids long. CDR3 bases: TGTGCCAGCAGCTTGGACAGGCGGGGGGGCTACACCTTC. This sequence encodes CASSLDRRGGYTF.

V is TRBV28 and J is TRBJ2-7, with 10 bases lining up with TRBD1. This CDR3 is 14 amino acids long. V shed 6 bases and J 7 bases; nucleotides not matched to a gene: 9. Germline V gene lookup returns CDR1 MDHEN and CDR2 SYDVKM. The CDR3 region has the DNA TGTGCCAGCAGGAGCGGGACAGGGGTAGGAGAGCAGTACTTC. Residues: CASRSGTGVGEQYF.

The chain has TRBV2 and TRBJ1-1; possibly TRBD1 for D (5 bases). The germline V gene has CDR1 SNHLY and CDR2 FYNNEI. The CDR3 runs to 14 residues. Trimming removed 5 bases at V and 1 base at J, with 11 bases between. DNA of the CDR3: TGTGCCAGCAGTAGGGTGGGGCGGAACACTGAAGCTTTCTTT. Protein product: CASSRVGRNTEAFF.